This is a list of T cell receptor beta chains from one sample in a study of blood T cell repertoires in COVID-19. Assay used: immunoSEQ multiplex PCR; TCRdb lists only in-frame clones, some missing. Of roughly 200,000 clones listed, around 84% are singletons. The specimen sequenced was peripheral blood. The receptors come from a woman older than 75 with acute or convalescent COVID-19. Both conserved end residues are part of each CDR3. D genes are given only for firm matches. Part of the rows lack a size; the others show once, few, many or a class for expanded clones.

CDR3 DNA,CDR3 protein,D gene,clone size,J gene,V gene
TGTGCCAGCAGTGGACCGGGACAGGGGGAGAGAGAAGCTTTCTTT,CASSGPGQGEREAFF,TRBD1,few,TRBJ1-1,TRBV28
TGTGCCAGCAGTTTACAGGGGATTAGCAATCAGCCCCAGCATTTT,CASSLQGISNQPQHF,.,.,TRBJ1-5,TRBV28
TGTGCCAGCAGCTTGCGGGAGTTCTCCTACAATGAGCAGTTCTTC,CASSLREFSYNEQFF,.,few,TRBJ2-1,TRBV5-4
TGTGCCAGCAGTTTCTCTACCGAGACCCAGTACTTC,CASSFSTETQYF,.,.,TRBJ2-5,TRBV28
TGTGCCAGCTCGCCCGAACACAGGGCAAACATTCAGTACTTC,CASSPEHRANIQYF,.,.,TRBJ2-4,TRBV18
TGCGCCAGCGGTATCGGGGCTAGCGGAAAAGAGACCCAGTACTTC,CASGIGASGKETQYF,TRBD2,.,TRBJ2-5,TRBV5-1
TGCGCCAGCAGCTTGAGCGGGGGGCGCTTCGAAAAACTGTTTTTT,CASSLSGGRFEKLFF,.,.,TRBJ1-4,TRBV5-1
TGTGCCAGTACGTGGGTAGACGGCGCCGGAGGAGAAAAACTGTTTTTT,CASTWVDGAGGEKLFF,.,.,TRBJ1-4,TRBV19
TGTGCCAGCAGCTTATACAGGGGTACTGAAGCTTTCTTT,CASSLYRGTEAFF,TRBD1,few,TRBJ1-1,TRBV11-2
TGTGCCAGCAGCTTATTAGGACAAGGCAATGAGCAGTTCTTC,CASSLLGQGNEQFF,.,.,TRBJ2-1,TRBV7-2
TGTGCCAGCAGCTCCAGGGATGGAAACACCATATATTTT,CASSSRDGNTIYF,.,.,TRBJ1-3,TRBV7-2
TGTGCCAGCAGCTTGGTTTTTGGGGGCCTTAATTCACCCCTCCACTTT,CASSLVFGGLNSPLHF,.,.,TRBJ1-6,TRBV5-6
TGCGCCAGCTCCAGGGGGACAGGCCCCAATGAGCAGTTCTTC,CASSRGTGPNEQFF,TRBD1,.,TRBJ2-1,TRBV23-1
TGCAGCGTTGAAGGGGACAGGGGGCTCGAGCAGTACTTC,CSVEGDRGLEQYF,TRBD1,.,TRBJ2-7,TRBV29-1
TGTGCCAGCAGCTCTTCCGGGAACGTCTATGGCTACACCTTC,CASSSSGNVYGYTF,.,.,TRBJ1-2,TRBV28
TGCGCCAGCAGTGCCACCCCAGGCAGCACGACCGGGCAGTACTTC,CASSATPGSTTGQYF,.,.,TRBJ2-7,TRBV10-1
TGTGCCAGCAGCTTTATGCCAGGGGGCTTAAGCCCAGATACGCAGTATTTT,CASSFMPGGLSPDTQYF,TRBD1,.,TRBJ2-3,TRBV5-6
TGTGCCAGCTCTCCGGCCAGGCGAGACACTGAAGCTTTCTTT,CASSPARRDTEAFF,.,.,TRBJ1-1,TRBV18
TGTGCCAGCAGAGAGGGGACTGATCCGGGGACCCAGTACTTC,CASREGTDPGTQYF,.,.,TRBJ2-5,TRBV2
TGCGCCAGCAGCCAAAATTCCCCCTACGAGCAGTACTTC,CASSQNSPYEQYF,.,.,TRBJ2-7,TRBV5-1
TGTGCCAGCAGTGCACCGGGGCGGGGGAAGAACACTGAAGCTTTCTTT,CASSAPGRGKNTEAFF,.,.,TRBJ1-1,TRBV2
TGTGCCAGCAGTTCTCTAGCGGGAGCATTGTACGAGCAGTACTTC,CASSSLAGALYEQYF,TRBD2,.,TRBJ2-7,TRBV28
TGTGCCAGCTCATCCATGGTGGTAGCGGGAACCTACGAGCAGTACTTC,CASSSMVVAGTYEQYF,TRBD2,.,TRBJ2-7,TRBV18
TGTGCCAGCAGTTACACGGGAAGGGAGAATTCACCCCTCCACTTT,CASSYTGRENSPLHF,.,.,TRBJ1-6,TRBV6-5
TGTGCCAGCAGTGGGACAAGGTCGGCCGGGGAGCTGTTTTTT,CASSGTRSAGELFF,.,.,TRBJ2-2,TRBV2
TGTGCCAGCACCGACATATACAACGCCTACGAGCAGTACTTC,CASTDIYNAYEQYF,.,.,TRBJ2-7,TRBV6-5
TGTGCCAGCAGCTTAATGGTTGGGCAGTACGGCGAGCAGTACTTC,CASSLMVGQYGEQYF,.,.,TRBJ2-7,TRBV7-2
TGCGCCAGCAGCCCCGGACAGGCTCCATACGAGCAGTACTTC,CASSPGQAPYEQYF,TRBD1,few,TRBJ2-7,TRBV5-1
TGTGCCAGCAGCTTATACAGGGGGTCCACCGGGGAGCTGTTTTTT,CASSLYRGSTGELFF,TRBD1,.,TRBJ2-2,TRBV11-2
TGTGCCAGCAGGACGGGACTAGCGGGACCAGATACGCAGTATTTT,CASRTGLAGPDTQYF,TRBD2,.,TRBJ2-3,TRBV6-6
TGCGCCAGCAGCTTGGGAGTGATAGAAGTCACCGGCTACACCTTC,CASSLGVIEVTGYTF,.,once,TRBJ1-2,TRBV5-1
TGCAGCGCCAATAGCGGGGAAGATACGCAGTATTTT,CSANSGEDTQYF,TRBD2,.,TRBJ2-3,TRBV29-1
TGTGCCAGCAGTTACCGACAGGGGGGGGTCTACGAGCAGTACTTC,CASSYRQGGVYEQYF,TRBD1,.,TRBJ2-7,TRBV6-6
TGTGCCAGCAGCTTAACCGGGACTACCTACAATGAGCAGTTCTTC,CASSLTGTTYNEQFF,TRBD2,.,TRBJ2-1,TRBV11-1
TGTGCCAGCTCACCAGAGGGACAGGGTTCACCCCTCCACTTT,CASSPEGQGSPLHF,TRBD1,few,TRBJ1-6,TRBV18
TGTGCCAGCAGCTTCAGCGTAGGGAACACCGGGGAGCTGTTTTTT,CASSFSVGNTGELFF,.,.,TRBJ2-2,TRBV5-6
TGTGCCAGCGCCCCAGGGCCCAGCAATCAGCCCCAGCATTTT,CASAPGPSNQPQHF,.,.,TRBJ1-5,TRBV10-3
TGCGCCAGCAGCGTGCCGATGGCGGGAGGGCCCCTCTACGAGCAGTACTTC,CASSVPMAGGPLYEQYF,TRBD2,once,TRBJ2-7,TRBV5-1
TGCAGTGCTAGTTGGGGTGGACGGGAGAGGAATACGCAGTATTTT,CSASWGGRERNTQYF,.,.,TRBJ2-3,TRBV20-1
TGTGCCTGGAGTAAGGGACAGGGGGTGGTTAACTATGGCTACACCTTC,CAWSKGQGVVNYGYTF,TRBD1,.,TRBJ1-2,TRBV30
TGTGCCAGCAGCTGGACAGCCAATGAGCAGTTCTTC,CASSWTANEQFF,.,.,TRBJ2-1,TRBV7-9
TGTGCCAGCTATATCGGGACAGGAAAATACGAGCAGTACTTC,CASYIGTGKYEQYF,TRBD1,.,TRBJ2-7,TRBV28
TGTGCCATCAGTGAGCAAGATACGCAGTATTTT,CAISEQDTQYF,.,.,TRBJ2-3,TRBV10-3
TGTGCCTGGGCCAGGGGAGCCGGGGAGCTGTTTTTT,CAWARGAGELFF,.,.,TRBJ2-2,TRBV30
TGTGCCAGCAGCTTAACGCGGGACACCGGGGAGCTGTTTTTT,CASSLTRDTGELFF,.,.,TRBJ2-2,TRBV7-3
TGTGCCAGCGCAGAGGGTCATAGCAATCAGCCCCAGCATTTT,CASAEGHSNQPQHF,.,.,TRBJ1-5,TRBV6-5
TGTGCCAGCAGCAGCCAGGGCCAACTTAATGAAAAACTGTTTTTT,CASSSQGQLNEKLFF,.,once,TRBJ1-4,TRBV7-2
TGTGCCAGCAGCTTAAAAGCTGGAGGGCCAGGTGAGCAGTTCTTC,CASSLKAGGPGEQFF,.,.,TRBJ2-1,TRBV7-2
TGTGCCAGCAGTGAAGACCAGGGGGCGGGTGGCTACACCTTC,CASSEDQGAGGYTF,TRBD1,.,TRBJ1-2,TRBV25-1
TGTGCCACCAGCAGAGGGACTAGCGGGCTCAATGAGCAGTTCTTC,CATSRGTSGLNEQFF,TRBD2,.,TRBJ2-1,TRBV15
TGTGCCAGCAGCCCCCAGGTCGGGGAGCTGTTTTTT,CASSPQVGELFF,.,.,TRBJ2-2,TRBV7-2
TGTGCCAGCAGCAAACGGGGGGATACGCAGTATTTT,CASSKRGDTQYF,.,.,TRBJ2-3,TRBV21-1
TGCGCCAGCAGCCAAGGAGAGGGCCCCCTGTGGGAGCAGTACTTC,CASSQGEGPLWEQYF,.,.,TRBJ2-7,TRBV4-1
TGTGCCAGCTCACCACGAGGGTCCTACGAGCAGTACTTC,CASSPRGSYEQYF,.,.,TRBJ2-7,TRBV18
TGTGCCAGTAGCCATGGGGGGAGCAATCAGCCCCAGCATTTT,CASSHGGSNQPQHF,.,.,TRBJ1-5,TRBV19
TGTGCCAGCAGTTATGGGACTAGCGGATCAGATACGCAGTATTTT,CASSYGTSGSDTQYF,TRBD2,.,TRBJ2-3,TRBV6-6
TGTGCCAGCAGTTACTCGGACAGGGGGCTGTACGAGCAGTACTTC,CASSYSDRGLYEQYF,TRBD1,.,TRBJ2-7,TRBV6-5
TGTGCCAGCAGCTCACTGACTAGTAGCACCGGGGAGCTGTTTTTT,CASSSLTSSTGELFF,.,.,TRBJ2-2,TRBV5-5
TGTGCCTGGAGCAGGGGGAGCAGTCGAACGAATGAGCAGTTCTTC,CAWSRGSSRTNEQFF,TRBD1,.,TRBJ2-1,TRBV30